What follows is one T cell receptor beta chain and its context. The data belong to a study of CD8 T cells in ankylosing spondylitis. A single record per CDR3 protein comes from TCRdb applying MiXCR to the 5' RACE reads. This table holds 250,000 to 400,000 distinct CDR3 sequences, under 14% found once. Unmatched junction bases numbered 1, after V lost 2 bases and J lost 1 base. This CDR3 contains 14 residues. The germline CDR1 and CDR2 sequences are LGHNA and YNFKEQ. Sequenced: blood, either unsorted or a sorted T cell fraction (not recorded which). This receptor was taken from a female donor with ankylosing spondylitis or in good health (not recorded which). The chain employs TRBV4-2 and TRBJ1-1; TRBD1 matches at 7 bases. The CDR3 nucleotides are TGTGCCAGCAGCCAAAACAGGGGGAACACTGAAGCTTTCTTT. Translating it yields CASSQNRGNTEAFF.